The 29 T cell receptor beta chains in this list originate from one sample, sequenced in a study of control samples from healthy donors and cancer patients. Repertoires were generated with immunoSEQ multiplex PCR, while TCRdb's copy carries only in-frame clones and drops some. The data contain about 42,000 clones, less than 85% of them singletons. The source material was blood. These receptors all come from a man aged 55 to 69 in good health.

This clone is large (0.1 to 1%). The chain couples TRBV7-2 to TRBJ2-1, with D unresolved. Per germline, CDR1 SGHTA and CDR2 FQGNSA. CDR3 size: 15 residues. Trimming took 4 bases from V and 2 from J, leaving 12 bases between them. The CDR3 reads CASSSQADAYNEQFF. The CDR3 DNA follows: TGTGCCAGCAGCTCTCAGGCGGACGCCTACAATGAGCAGTTCTTC.

The J gene is TRBJ2-7, the V gene TRBV5-1, with 8 bases fitting TRBD2. The CDR3 is made up of 16 amino acids. The junction had 11 bases not matched to a gene; V was cut back by 4 bases and J by 2 bases. Germline V CDR1 and CDR2: SGHRS, YFSETQ. The CDR3 region has the DNA TGCGCCAGCAGCCCGACACCAAGCGGGAGCCCCTACGAGCAGTACTTC. Protein: CASSPTPSGSPYEQYF. Complete variable domain (other parts from reference TRBV5-1 and TRBJ2-7): KAGVTQTPRYLIKTRGQQVTLSCSPISGHRSVSWYQQTPGQGLQFLFEYFSETQRNKGNFPGRFSGRQFSNSRSEMNVSTLELGDSALYLCASSPTPSGSPYEQYFGPGTRLTVT.

V gene TRBV7-8 combines with J gene TRBJ2-2; 11 nucleotides match TRBD1. The V gene end was trimmed by 2 bases and the J gene end by 7 bases; junction bases not matched to a gene: 3. Germline lookup yields CDR1 SGHVS and CDR2 FQNEAQ. The CDR3 spans 15 residues. Here the CDR3 DNA reads TGTGCCAGCAGCTTACGGGACAGGGGGTTCGGGGAGCTGTTTTTT. Translation gives CASSLRDRGFGELFF. Complete variable domain (other parts from reference TRBV7-8 and TRBJ2-2): GAGVSQSPRYKVAKRGQDVALRCDPISGHVSLFWYQQALGQGPEFLTYFQNEAQLDKSGLPSDRFFAERPEGSVSTLKIQRTQQEDSAVYLCASSLRDRGFGELFFGEGSRLTVL.

This chain links TRBV16 with TRBJ1-5; 7 bases match TRBD1. In germline, CDR1 is KGHSY, CDR2 FQNENV. The CDR3 totals 14 residues. V trimming: 4 bases; J trimming: 3 bases; junction bases outside the gene matches: 3. In DNA, the CDR3 is TGTGCCAGCAGCCCGACAGGGCACAATCAGCCCCAGCATTTT. Its protein product is CASSPTGHNQPQHF.

The rearrangement joins TRBV14 to TRBJ1-1; D is perhaps TRBD1 (5 bases). The V end lost 1 base, the J end lost 0 bases, and 12 bases lay between the germline ends. CDR3 length equals 16 residues. The germline V gene has CDR1 SGHDN and CDR2 FVKESK. The CDR3 sequence is CASSQVRGHLNTEAFF. The DNA for the CDR3 is TGTGCCAGCAGCCAAGTTCGAGGACACCTGAACACTGAAGCTTTCTTT.

This clone has just one count. This chain uses TRBV24-1 with TRBJ1-3, with D perhaps matching TRBD1 (6 bases). V was clipped by 3 bases and J by 4 bases, with 12 bases between them. The V gene's germline CDR1 is KGHDR and CDR2 SFDVKD. The CDR3 contains 15 residues. The chain's CDR3 is CATSDARDIGNTIYF. The CDR3 nucleotides are TGTGCCACCAGTGATGCCAGGGACATCGGAAACACCATATATTTT.

The chain joins TRBV27 to TRBJ1-2; TRBD1 might be the D (6 bases). Germline V gene data show CDR1 as MNHEY and CDR2 as SMNVEV (reference sequence). CDR3 size: 15 residues. The germline V and J ends were trimmed by 2 bases and 5 bases, with 15 bases remaining between them. This CDR3 is CASSLLGRGPYGYTF. CDR3 in DNA: TGTGCCAGCAGTTTACTTGGCAGGGGACCTTATGGCTACACCTTC.

The V gene is TRBV2, the J gene TRBJ1-2; TRBD1 matches 9 bases. This CDR3 has 15 amino acids. Germline CDR1 and CDR2: SNHLY and FYNNEI. Trimming at V came to 7 bases and at J to 4 bases, leaving 10 bases not matched to a gene. The CDR3 reads CASKTGGSAGYGYTF. The CDR3 DNA reads as TGTGCCAGCAAGACAGGGGGTTCAGCCGGCTATGGCTACACCTTC.

The chain combines TRBV24-1 with TRBJ2-1, with D tentatively TRBD2 (5 bases). V lost 1 base to trimming and J lost 1 base, with 10 bases between them. Germline lookup yields CDR1 KGHDR and CDR2 SFDVKD. The CDR3 runs to 16 residues. DNA for the CDR3: TGTGCCACCAGTGATTTAAACGGGAAGTCCTACAATGAGCAGTTCTTC. It translates to CATSDLNGKSYNEQFF.

The V call is TRBV4-2, the J call TRBJ1-5, with D possibly being TRBD1 (6 bases). Trimming cost V 4 bases and J 3 bases, with 13 bases left between them. Germline lookup yields CDR1 LGHNA and CDR2 YNFKEQ. The CDR3 runs 15 residues. CDR3: CASSRTGGPNQPQHF. The CDR3 coding sequence is TGTGCCAGCAGCCGCACCGGGGGCCCCAATCAGCCCCAGCATTTT.

The CDR3 reads CASSRDRGHSNQPQHF. CDR3 DNA: TGTGCCAGCAGCCGGGACAGAGGTCATAGCAATCAGCCCCAGCATTTT. The chain has TRBV6-2 or TRBV6-3 and TRBJ1-5; 7 nucleotides agree with TRBD1. The CDR3 has 16 residues. Trimming removed 6 bases from V and 0 bases from J; junction bases left unmatched: 8. CDR1 is MNHEY, CDR2 SVGEGT, per germline.

V gene TRBV5-1 combines with J gene TRBJ2-5; TRBD1 agrees at 10 bases. The CDR3 has 11 amino acids. The J segment lost 7 bases and the V segment lost 7 bases, leaving 1 base of the junction unmatched. CDR1 is SGHRS, CDR2 YFSETQ, per germline. CDR3 sequence reads: CASGQGGTQYF. The CDR3 DNA is TGCGCCAGCGGACAGGGGGGGACCCAGTACTTC.

This chain connects TRBV6-6 to TRBJ2-5; D remains ambiguous. This CDR3 spans 11 amino acids. Looked up from germline, CDR1 is MNHNY and CDR2 is SVGAGI (reference sequence). Trimming cost V 7 bases and J 7 bases, with 10 bases left between them. CDR3 sequence reads: CASTTLGTQYF. The CDR3 nucleotides read TGTGCCAGCACTACCCTGGGGACCCAGTACTTC.

The chain recombines TRBV11-2 with TRBJ2-5; TRBD2 matches 11 bases. The V gene's germline CDR1 is SGHAT and CDR2 FQNNGV. There are 15 residues in the CDR3. V lost 4 bases and J lost 7; bases outside the gene matches: 8. The CDR3 nucleotides read TGTGCCAGCAGCTCCCAGACTAGCGGGAAGGGGACCCAGTACTTC. Protein: CASSSQTSGKGTQYF.

The chain couples TRBV7-8 to TRBJ1-1; D is uncertain. V was clipped by 0 bases and J by 5 bases, with 7 bases between them. The V gene's germline CDR1 is SGHVS and CDR2 FQNEAQ. This CDR3 has 13 amino acids. CDR3 coding DNA: TGTGCCAGCAGCTTAGCTGAGGGAACTGAAGCTTTCTTT. Protein sequence: CASSLAEGTEAFF. Variable domain in full (rest from reference TRBV7-8 and TRBJ1-1): GAGVSQSPRYKVAKRGQDVALRCDPISGHVSLFWYQQALGQGPEFLTYFQNEAQLDKSGLPSDRFFAERPEGSVSTLKIQRTQQEDSAVYLCASSLAEGTEAFFGQGTRLTVV.

This chain uses TRBV21-1 with TRBJ1-1. TRBV21-1 is a listed pseudogene. The CDR3 length is 16 residues. The CDR3, as DNA: TGTGCCAGCAGCCGATTCGGACCCGTAGGGAACACTGAAGCTTTCTTT. This encodes CASSRFGPVGNTEAFF.

In this sample, this clone turned up a few times. This rearrangement joins TRBV5-6 to TRBJ2-1, with 8 bases fitting TRBD2. This CDR3 has 14 amino acids. After removal of 2 bases from V and 6 bases from J, the junction contained 4 bases not matched to a gene. Per germline, CDR1 SGHDT and CDR2 YYEEEE. CDR3 bases: TGTGCCAGCAGCTTAGCGGGAGCTATCAATGAGCAGTTCTTC. It translates to CASSLAGAINEQFF. The whole variable domain, filled in from reference TRBV5-6 and TRBJ2-1, reads DAGVTQSPTHLIKTRGQQVTLRCSPKSGHDTVSWYQQALGQGPQFIFQYYEEEERQRGNFPDRFSGHQFPNYSSELNVNALLLGDSALYLCASSLAGAINEQFFGPGTRLTVL.

The sample holds a few counts of this clone. The chain is built from TRBV30 and TRBJ2-1; possible D gene TRBD2, 6 bases. Per the germline V gene, CDR1 is GTSNPN and CDR2 is SVGIG (reference sequence). The CDR3 is made up of 14 amino acids. The germline V and J ends were trimmed by 3 bases and 1 base, with 10 bases remaining between them. CDR3 protein: CAWRRAGSYNEQFF. DNA of the CDR3: TGTGCCTGGAGGAGGGCGGGGTCCTACAATGAGCAGTTCTTC.

This rearrangement joins TRBV7-8 to TRBJ1-1, with D possibly TRBD1 on 5 matching bases. V dropped 5 bases and J dropped 1 base, with 11 bases sitting between them. Germline-derived CDR1 and CDR2 are SGHVS and FQNEAQ. The CDR3 runs to 14 residues. CDR3 region: CASSPRTGNTEAFF. The CDR3 nucleotides read TGTGCCAGCAGCCCGAGAACAGGGAACACTGAAGCTTTCTTT.

The chain uses TRBV7-9 and TRBJ2-1, with 9 bases matching TRBD2. After removal of 3 bases from V and 9 bases from J, the junction contained 3 bases not matched to a gene. There are 13 residues in the CDR3. The V gene's germline CDR1 is SEHNR and CDR2 FQNEAQ (reference sequence). CDR3 in DNA: TGTGCCAGCAGCTTTCTAGCGGGGCTTGAGCAGTTCTTC. It encodes CASSFLAGLEQFF.

The V gene is TRBV30, the J gene TRBJ2-7; 11 bases line up with TRBD2. The CDR3 covers 15 residues. Trimming took 3 bases from V and 7 from J; bases not matched to a gene: 11. From germline, CDR1 is GTSNPN and CDR2 SVGIG (reference sequence). CDR3 sequence (DNA): TGTGCCTGGAGCCCCAGGGTAGCGGGGGGGAGGGAGCAGTACTTC. It codes for CAWSPRVAGGREQYF. The complete variable domain, with remaining parts taken from reference TRBV30 and TRBJ2-7, reads SQTIHQWPATLVQPVGSPLSLECTVEGTSNPNLYWYRQAAGRGLQLLFYSVGIGQISSEVPQNLSASRPQDRQFILSSKKLLLSDSGFYLCAWSPRVAGGREQYFGPGTRLTVT.

This rearrangement joins TRBV7-2 to TRBJ2-7, with 7 bases that match TRBD2. Per the germline V gene, CDR1 is SGHTA and CDR2 is FQGNSA. The length of the CDR3 is 16 residues. Trimming removed 2 bases from V and 2 bases from J; junction bases left unmatched: 9. CDR3 amino acids: CASSLFGGGAAYEQYF. The CDR3 region has the DNA TGTGCCAGCAGCTTATTTGGGGGGGGAGCCGCCTACGAGCAGTACTTC.

This sequence joins TRBV7-2 and TRBJ2-7; D gene uncertain. This CDR3 spans 14 amino acids. Germline V gives CDR1 SGHTA, CDR2 FQGNSA. Trimming removed 1 base from V and 0 bases from J, with 7 bases in between. CDR3 protein: CASSLVSASYEQYF. The CDR3 nucleotides read TGTGCCAGCAGCTTAGTATCGGCCTCCTACGAGCAGTACTTC. Complete variable domain (other parts from reference TRBV7-2 and TRBJ2-7): GAGVSQSPSNKVTEKGKDVELRCDPISGHTALYWYRQSLGQGLEFLIYFQGNSAPDKSGLPSDRFSAERTGGSVSTLTIQRTQQEDSAVYLCASSLVSASYEQYFGPGTRLTVT.

The chain couples TRBV6-1 to TRBJ2-1; 10 bases line up with TRBD2. V lost 2 bases, J lost 6 bases, and 16 bases stayed unmatched. The CDR3 extends over 19 amino acids. The germline gives CDR1 MNHNS, CDR2 SASEGT. The CDR3 here is CASSERQGRTSGRGNEQFF. The CDR3 DNA sequence: TGTGCCAGCAGTGAAAGGCAGGGTAGGACTAGCGGTAGGGGCAATGAGCAGTTCTTC.

This clone was detected only once. The CDR3 reads CASIKGDGYSYEQYF. CDR3 coding DNA: TGTGCCAGCATAAAGGGGGACGGTTATAGCTACGAGCAGTACTTC. The chain couples TRBV25-1 to TRBJ2-7, with a tentative D call TRBD1 (6 bases). With 7 bases removed from V and 3 bases from J, the gap between germline ends came to 19 bases. Germline CDR1 MGHDK, CDR2 SYGVNS. There are 15 residues in the CDR3.

The rearrangement uses TRBV6-6 and TRBJ1-2, with 9 positions matching TRBD1. The ends lost 3 bases at V and 4 bases at J; junction bases unmatched: 9. CDR3 length equals 16 residues. CDR1 is MNHNY, CDR2 SVGAGI, per germline (reference sequence). The CDR3 region has the DNA TGTGCCAGCAGTTATAGTTGGACAGGGGACCCCTATGGCTACACCTTC. This sequence encodes CASSYSWTGDPYGYTF.

The rearrangement joins TRBV27 to TRBJ1-2, with D perhaps matching TRBD1 (5 bases). Germline CDR1 MNHEY, CDR2 SMNVEV (reference sequence). V shed 4 bases and J shed 4 bases, with 31 bases lying between them. CDR3 size: 20 residues. The CDR3 loop is CASSSWRGGQREGKSYGYTF. The CDR3 bases are TGTGCCAGCAGTTCCTGGAGGGGTGGTCAGCGGGAGGGGAAGTCCTATGGCTACACCTTC.

This chain uses TRBV5-1 with TRBJ2-1; 13 bases map to TRBD2. Germline V gene data show CDR1 as SGHRS and CDR2 as YFSETQ. This CDR3 comprises 16 residues. Trimming removed 6 bases from V and 7 bases from J; junction bases left unmatched: 10. CDR3 sequence: CASTPGTSGNKNEQFF. DNA for the CDR3: TGCGCCAGCACACCAGGGACTAGCGGGAACAAAAATGAGCAGTTCTTC.

J is TRBJ2-7 and V is TRBV7-2; D is ambiguous. CDR1 and CDR2 from the germline V gene are SGHTA and FQGNSA. This CDR3 is 15 amino acids long. The ends were cut back, 2 bases at V and 0 bases at J, with 11 bases in the middle. The CDR3 sequence is CASSLSHPYSYEQYF. The CDR3 coding sequence is TGTGCCAGCAGCTTATCTCACCCTTACTCCTACGAGCAGTACTTC.